This record looks at one T cell receptor (beta chain) sequence and its context. The target of this receptor is not known. The input lacks base qualities; no much larger clone sits a single base away. These data come from a study of blood T cell repertoires in COVID-19 (dated by TCRdb to 2020 to 2021). Study-level background: Samples from collaborators originated in the United States, Italy and Spain and spanned both the acute and convalescent phases of COVID-19. The prospective study material was composed of cDNA or gDNA derived from T cells, B-cell-depleted T cells, or PBMCs. Deeply sampled blood TCRbeta repertoires from subjects exposed to, actively infected with, or recovered from COVID-19 were included in the dataset. The repertoires were released in a freely available public database intended as a resource for research on the immune response to SARS-CoV-2. Samples were obtained from the ongoing ImmuneRACE study (first 160 participants) and from about 1,300 subjects provided by 6 global collaborators. Sample metadata almost always included a de-identified subject ID, COVID-19 status, age in years and sex. Where available, HLA class I and class II types were obtained from metadata supplied by the sample provider rather than from assay-based typing. What the research found in general, with its limitations: How much clinical and demographic metadata was included differed by source and by participant, and the metadata was provided uncurated.

Reading from cysteine to phenylalanine, the CDR3 counts 15 amino acids. The kept DNA is CDR3 alone, 45 bases in frame from the first base. Each collaborating institution followed its own protocols to collect whole blood in K2EDTA tubes. Collaborator samples were shipped for TCRbeta analysis as frozen whole blood, isolated PBMCs, or DNA extracted from either sample type. The immunoSEQ Assay, a bias-controlled multiplex PCR, was used to amplify TCRbeta CDR3 regions from genomic DNA. The study's processing was this. The number of nucleated cells in each sample was estimated by amplification of reference gene primers within the assay. To quantify the absolute abundance of each unique TCRbeta CDR3 rearrangement, sequence reads were collapsed and filtered. For each sample, productive Simpson clonality was calculated as the square root of Simpson's diversity index across productive rearrangements. The clones in this table, taken by TCRdb from immuneACCESS, are in-frame only. Not every clone is retained; where verified, under half of the shortfall comes from an unresolved V gene, and the cause of the rest is unknown. That table supplies the V and J calls and clone size; D and trimming were determined from the DNA. The sample table lists 180,000 or so clones, roughly 86% of them with a count of one. The ten largest clones add up to roughly 3.5% of the sample.

Sequencing was carried out using peripheral blood. The rearrangement combines TRBV21-1 with TRBJ2-3; TRBD2, the table's D call, lacks a check against the DNA. TRBV21-1 is given as a pseudogene. The sequence was collected from a man aged 65 to 79 with acute or convalescent COVID-19. The CDR3: CASNSSGGTTDTQYF. The bases read TGTGCCAGTAACTCTAGCGGGGGTACCACAGATACGCAGTATTTT.